A single sample is the source of the 5 T cell receptor beta chains below, sequenced in a study of T cells in Graves' hyperthyroidism and ophthalmopathy. What was amplified from RNA transcripts were TCR beta CDR3 regions. With the HTBI primer set, the TCR CDR3 went through a first round of RT-PCR. TCRdb reprocessed the multiplex PCR reads via MiXCR and lists one record per CDR3 protein. This sample yields 550,000 to 650,000 distinct CDR3 sequences, of which over 11% are seen a single time; 5.5% to 7.5% belongs to the top ten. What was sequenced was blood. These receptors all stem from a woman aged 30 to 39 with Graves' hyperthyroidism that later progressed to Graves' ophthalmopathy.

This rearrangement joins TRBV12-3 or TRBV12-4 to TRBJ1-3; D is perhaps TRBD1 (6 bases). The CDR3 spans 16 residues. Trimming shortened V by 2 bases and J by 4 bases, and 15 bases separated the two germline ends. CDR3 loop: CASSLMAGDLGNTIYF. DNA of the CDR3: TGTGCCAGCAGTTTAATGGCAGGGGATCTCGGAAACACCATATATTTT.

This clonotype was seen repeatedly, ten times or more. This chain joins TRBV3-1 and TRBJ1-1, with 10 bases fitting TRBD1. Per the germline V gene, CDR1 is LGHDT and CDR2 is YNNKEL (reference sequence). The trim removed 7 bases at V and 6 bases at J, leaving 8 bases unmatched. The CDR3 loop spans 14 amino acids. CDR3 bases: TGTGCCAGCACCGGCCGGGACAGGGGTCCTGAAGCTTTCTTT. Translation: CASTGRDRGPEAFF.

Concerning this clonotype: Being one base from a much bigger clone, this may be a read error. The chain combines TRBV27 with TRBJ2-1; TRBD2 matches at 10 bases. The CDR3 is 16 residues long. Germline V lookup: CDR1 MNHEY, CDR2 SMNVEV (reference sequence). CDR3: CAGSLVASGGGNEQFF. The CDR3 DNA reads as TGTGCCGGCAGTTTAGTCGCTAGCGGGGGAGGCAATGAGCAGTTCTTC.

This clonotype has only a few counts. The V and J genes are TRBV19 and TRBJ2-1, with 7 bases matching TRBD2. The CDR3 consists of 16 residues. The V gene end was trimmed by 5 bases and the J gene end by 10 bases; junction bases not matched to a gene: 17. Germline-derived CDR1 and CDR2 are LNHDA and SQIVND (reference sequence). The CDR3 loop is CASSPRGAGPKREQFF. For the CDR3, the DNA is TGTGCCAGTAGTCCTCGGGGAGCGGGGCCGAAGCGAGAGCAGTTCTTC.

This clonotype came up many times. The rearrangement uses TRBV9 and TRBJ2-7; 7 bases match TRBD1. The J segment lost 3 bases and the V segment lost 3 bases, leaving 3 bases of the junction unmatched. The CDR3 totals 13 residues. Looked up from germline, CDR1 is SGDLS and CDR2 is YYNGEE. The CDR3 DNA reads as TGTGCCAGCAGCGCCAGACAGGGCTACGAGCAGTACTTC. Residues: CASSARQGYEQYF.